These T cell receptor beta chains were read from a single sample in a study of T cells after yellow fever vaccination. TCRdb processed the 5' RACE reads anew with MiXCR; each CDR3 protein has one entry. The data show about 400,000 distinct CDR3 sequences, roughly 6.1% seen once. Specimen: PBMCs, collected 5 days after the yellow fever booster vaccination. The source is a man younger than 40 who received the YFV17D yellow fever vaccine. Both conserved end residues are part of each CDR3. D genes are given only for firm matches. Clone size is not always given. Where it is, it says once, few, many or a class for expanded clones.

.	TRBV20-1	TRBJ2-1	TRBD2	TGCAGTGCTTTTCTAGCGGGACGCAATGAGCAGTTCTTC	CSAFLAGRNEQFF
many	TRBV7-8	TRBJ1-6	TRBD1	TGTGCCAGCAGCTCAAGGATTCGGACAGGCGATAATTCACCCCTCCACTTT	CASSSRIRTGDNSPLHF
.	TRBV27	TRBJ2-5	.	TGTGCCAGCAGTTTATCTGGTTTGTTGGAGACCCAGTACTTC	CASSLSGLLETQYF
many	TRBV7-8	TRBJ2-3	.	TGTGCCAGCAGCTGGGGACGGAGGAAGAGACGCACAGATACGCAGTATTTT	CASSWGRRKRRTDTQYF
many	TRBV10-3	TRBJ2-7	.	TGTGCCATCTCCTGGGACCCCTTCTCCTACGAGCAGTACTTC	CAISWDPFSYEQYF
many	TRBV24-1	TRBJ2-1	.	TGTGCCACCGGGCTTATGGGCCATGAGCAGTTCTTC	CATGLMGHEQFF
.	TRBV20-1	TRBJ2-7	TRBD2	TGCATTGGAGGCCAGGCTAGCGGATCCTACGAGCAGTACTTC	CIGGQASGSYEQYF
.	TRBV6-5	TRBJ2-7	.	TGTGCCAGCAGTTACACCACAGGGGAGGACTTGTACGAGCAGTACTTC	CASSYTTGEDLYEQYF
many	TRBV15	TRBJ2-5	.	TGTGCCACCAGCGGATCCCGGACTGCTCAAGAGACCCAGTACTTC	CATSGSRTAQETQYF
few	TRBV28	TRBJ2-5	TRBD2	TGTGCCAGCAGATACTTAGGGGCTAGCGGCCCGCAAGAGACCCAGTACTTC	CASRYLGASGPQETQYF
.	TRBV12-3/TRBV12-4	TRBJ2-5	.	TGTGCCAGCAGTTTATACAGAAAAGAGACCCAGTACTTC	CASSLYRKETQYF
few	TRBV6-1	TRBJ2-7	.	TGTGCCAGCAGCCCTCCCCGGACAACCTACGAGCAGTACTTC	CASSPPRTTYEQYF
.	TRBV13	TRBJ2-5	.	TGTGCCAGCACTAGTTTTAACCAAGAGACCCAGTACTTC	CASTSFNQETQYF
.	TRBV7-2	TRBJ2-1	TRBD2	TGTGCCAGCAGCTTCTATTGGGGACTAGCGCTGAACAATGAGCAGTTCTTC	CASSFYWGLALNNEQFF
many	TRBV6-5	TRBJ2-7	.	TGTGCCAGCAGTCCAAGCAGGAGAACTGAGTACTTC	CASSPSRRTEYF
many	TRBV3-1	TRBJ2-6	.	TGTGCCAGCAGCCTTTTGGGGATCTCTGGGGCCAACGTCCTGACTTTC	CASSLLGISGANVLTF
.	TRBV19	TRBJ2-4	.	TGTGCCAGTAGTATGGTGGGAGGAGGGGTTAAAACCAAAAACATTCAGTACTTC	CASSMVGGGVKTKNIQYF
once	TRBV3-1	TRBJ2-7	TRBD2	TGTGCCAGCACCCGACTTCCCGCCGGGACTAGGGCCTACGAGCAGTACTTC	CASTRLPAGTRAYEQYF
many	TRBV10-3	TRBJ2-7	TRBD2	TGTGCCATCAGTGAAGGACTAGCGGGAGGTCATGAGCAGTACTTC	CAISEGLAGGHEQYF
few	TRBV6-1	TRBJ1-5	TRBD1	TGTGCCAGCAGAACCTCGGGACAGCCCCATAGCAATCAGCCCCAGCATTTT	CASRTSGQPHSNQPQHF
.	TRBV19	TRBJ2-1	TRBD1	TGTGCCAGTAGTACCCTGGACAGGGGGTACTACAATGAGCAGTTCTTC	CASSTLDRGYYNEQFF
many	TRBV5-1	TRBJ2-2	TRBD2	TGCGCCAGCAGCGCCCGGCCAAGGCTAGCGGAAAACGGGGAGCTGTTTTTT	CASSARPRLAENGELFF
many	TRBV5-1	TRBJ1-2	TRBD1	TGCGCCAGCAGCTTGGGACAGGGCATCTATGGCTACACCTTC	CASSLGQGIYGYTF
few	TRBV14	TRBJ2-7	.	TGTGCCAGCAGCCCAATTGGCCACGAGCAGTACTTC	CASSPIGHEQYF
.	TRBV20-1	TRBJ2-1	.	TGCAGTGCTAGTCGCGGGACGTTTTACAATGAGCAGTTCTTC	CSASRGTFYNEQFF
many	TRBV7-2	TRBJ2-4	.	TGTGCCAGCAGCTCAGGGCCCCCACAAAAAAACATTCAGTACTTC	CASSSGPPQKNIQYF
many	TRBV7-3	TRBJ2-7	TRBD1	TGTGCCAGCAGCCCACAGGGGCTAGGTGAGCAGTACTTC	CASSPQGLGEQYF
many	TRBV7-9	TRBJ2-7	.	TGTGCCAGCAGCTCAAGGGGTTTTTACGAGCAGTACTTC	CASSSRGFYEQYF
.	TRBV6-2/TRBV6-3	TRBJ1-1	.	TGTGCCAGCAGTTACTCGGGGCTACAGACTGAAGCTTTCTTT	CASSYSGLQTEAFF
.	TRBV19	TRBJ1-5	TRBD1	TGTGCCAGTAGTCCGACAGGGAGTGGTCAGCCCCAGCATTTT	CASSPTGSGQPQHF
few	TRBV20-1	TRBJ1-1	.	TGCAGTGCTAGGGAGGGCAACTTAGGAGCTTTCTTT	CSAREGNLGAFF
.	TRBV29-1	TRBJ2-7	.	TGCAGCGCCCAAGCTTTGGCTGGTGGCTACGAGCAGTACTTC	CSAQALAGGYEQYF
.	TRBV20-1	TRBJ2-3	TRBD1	TGCAGTGCGACCCGCCGAACAGGGGGAGGCACAGATACGCAGTATTTT	CSATRRTGGGTDTQYF
many	TRBV7-2	TRBJ2-7	.	TGTGCCAGCAGACCGCCTAGCTATGCCTACGAGCAGTACTTC	CASRPPSYAYEQYF
.	TRBV20-1	TRBJ2-7	TRBD2	TGCAGTGCTCTTAGCGGGAGAGGGTACGAGCAGTACTTC	CSALSGRGYEQYF
few	TRBV28	TRBJ1-2	.	TGTGCCAGCAGAACCGGGACTTCCCAAACTAACTATGGCTACACCTTC	CASRTGTSQTNYGYTF
.	TRBV28	TRBJ1-1	TRBD1	TGTGCCAGCAGAGACCCAGGGGGTCGGGACACTGAAGCTTTCTTT	CASRDPGGRDTEAFF
.	TRBV4-1	TRBJ2-3	.	TGCGCCGGCGTAAGGGGAGCAGATACGCAGTATTTT	CAGVRGADTQYF
.	TRBV27	TRBJ2-7	TRBD1	TGTGCCAGCAGCCCCCGACAGGGCGTTTGGGGGCGGTACTTC	CASSPRQGVWGRYF
many	TRBV29-1	TRBJ2-1	.	TGCAGCGTACCCCTAGGCCACGAGCAGTTCTTC	CSVPLGHEQFF
.	TRBV27	TRBJ2-3	TRBD2	TGTGCCAGCAGTTTAGGCCTCAGCGGGGTTGTAGATACGCAGTATTTT	CASSLGLSGVVDTQYF
many	TRBV6-2/TRBV6-3	TRBJ2-5	TRBD1	TGTGCCAGCAGCCAGGCGGGACAGGGAAAGACCCAGTACTTC	CASSQAGQGKTQYF
many	TRBV12-3/TRBV12-4	TRBJ1-3	.	TGTGCCAGCAGCCGCGGGATCTCTGGAAACACCATATATTTT	CASSRGISGNTIYF
few	TRBV5-1	TRBJ1-2	.	TGCGCCAGCAGCTTGGCCCGACAGAACTATGGCTACACCTTC	CASSLARQNYGYTF
many	TRBV29-1	TRBJ2-7	TRBD1	TGCAGCGTTTCGGACAGGGGGCACCACGAGCAGTACTTC	CSVSDRGHHEQYF
.	TRBV29-1	TRBJ2-3	.	TGCAGCGTTTCCCGGACCGGGGCCACAGATACGCAGTATTTT	CSVSRTGATDTQYF
many	TRBV5-1	TRBJ2-7	TRBD2	TGCGCCAGCAGCTTGACTCCCTCCAGCGGGATGGTCCACGAGCAGTACTTC	CASSLTPSSGMVHEQYF
many	TRBV11-2	TRBJ1-5	.	TGTGCCAGCAGCTTGGAGGGTTTAGATCAGCCCCAGCATTTT	CASSLEGLDQPQHF
.	TRBV20-1	TRBJ2-3	TRBD2	TGCAGTGCTAGCCCTAGCGGATTCACAGATACGCAGTATTTT	CSASPSGFTDTQYF
few	TRBV19	TRBJ2-3	.	TGTGCCAGTAGTGTGGTCCTCCGACGGCATCGCACAGATACGCAGTATTTT	CASSVVLRRHRTDTQYF
many	TRBV12-3/TRBV12-4	TRBJ2-1	TRBD1	TGTGCCAGCAACGAGGACAGGGTTCTTGCCAATGAGCAGTTCTTC	CASNEDRVLANEQFF